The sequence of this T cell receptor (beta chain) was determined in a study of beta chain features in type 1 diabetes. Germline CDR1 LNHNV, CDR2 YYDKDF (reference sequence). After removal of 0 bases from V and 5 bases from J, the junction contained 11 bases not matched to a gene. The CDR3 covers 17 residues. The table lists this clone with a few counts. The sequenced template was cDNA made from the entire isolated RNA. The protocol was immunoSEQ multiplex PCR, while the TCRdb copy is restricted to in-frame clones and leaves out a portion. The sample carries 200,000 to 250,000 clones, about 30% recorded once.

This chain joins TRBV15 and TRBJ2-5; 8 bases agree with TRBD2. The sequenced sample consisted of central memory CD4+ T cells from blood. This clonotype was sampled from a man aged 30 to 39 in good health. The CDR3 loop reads CATSRELAGGNLETQYF. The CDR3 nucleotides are TGTGCCACCAGCAGAGAGCTGGCGGGAGGAAATCTGGAGACCCAGTACTTC.